Presented here are 27 T cell receptor beta chains from one specimen sequenced in a study of Graves' ophthalmopathy and Graves' hyperthyroidism (dated by TCRdb to between 2018 and 2020). The sequencer was an Illumina HiSeq 2000. For repertoire sequencing, the TCR beta CDR3 regions were amplified from RNA transcripts. A first-round RT-PCR used HTBI primers with the Qiagen OneStep RT-PCR kit, followed by a second-round multiplex PCR, size selection and purification. TCRdb handled the public reads itself, with Q25 trimming in fastp and clone calling in MiXCR, and kept productive beta chains. Records with the same CDR3 protein are collapsed into one entry carrying the most frequent genes and DNA. This sample lists more than 300,000 distinct CDR3 sequences; 15% to 20% were detected once. 2% to 3% of the sample goes to the ten largest clones. Sequencing input: peripheral blood. All receptors come from an adult woman with stable Graves' hyperthyroidism.

This clonotype was seen ten or more times. The CDR3 sequence: CAWSAGPWGKHF. CDR3 nucleotides: TGTGCCTGGAGTGCCGGCCCTTGGGGCAAGCATTTT. This chain links TRBV30 with TRBJ1-5, with D possibly TRBD1 on 5 matching bases. CDR1 and CDR2 from the germline V gene are GTSNPN and SVGIG (reference sequence). This CDR3 contains 12 residues. Trimming took 1 base from V and 14 from J, leaving 15 bases between them.

A word on this clonotype: Given a much more abundant clone one base away, this may be a read error. V usage is TRBV9 and J usage is TRBJ1-1, with D perhaps TRBD1 (5 bases). CDR3 length: 15 amino acids. Germline CDR1 reads SGDLS; CDR2 reads YYNGEE. CDR3 coding DNA: TGTGCCAGCAGCACAACGGACTGGGGGAACACTGAAGCTTGCTTT. Protein sequence: CASSTTDWGNTEACF.

This clonotype was seen ten or more times. V usage is TRBV28 and J usage is TRBJ1-1; D is perhaps TRBD1 (6 bases). There are 16 residues in the CDR3. The germline CDR1 and CDR2 sequences are MDHEN and SYDVKM. V lost 7 bases to trimming and J lost 1 base, with 19 bases between them. This CDR3 is CASKKPSGVKNTEAFF. The CDR3 DNA reads as TGTGCCAGCAAGAAACCCTCAGGGGTAAAGAACACTGAAGCTTTCTTT.

There are many counts of this clonotype. The chain links TRBV20-1 to TRBJ2-7, with 8 bases lining up with TRBD2. In germline, CDR1 is DFQATT, CDR2 SNEGSKA (reference sequence). The CDR3 has 14 amino acids. The trim removed 1 base at V and 4 bases at J, leaving 6 bases unmatched. The CDR3 DNA reads as TGCAGTGCTAGAGCGGGGGGGCTGGGATACGAGCAGTACTTC. It specifies CSARAGGLGYEQYF.

This clonotype came up many times. The CDR3 loop reads CASRPTGEVWPYEQYF. In DNA, the CDR3 is TGCGCCAGCAGGCCGACAGGGGAAGTTTGGCCCTACGAGCAGTACTTC. V and J are TRBV5-1 and TRBJ2-7; 8 positions match TRBD1. J lost 2 bases, V lost 5 bases, and 12 bases had no gene match. The CDR3 has 16 amino acids. Germline V gene data show CDR1 as SGHRS and CDR2 as YFSETQ.

This clonotype was observed many times. The gene calls are TRBV30 and TRBJ1-3; tentatively, D is TRBD1 (5 bases). The CDR3 totals 14 residues. CDR1 is GTSNPN, CDR2 SVGIG, per germline (reference sequence). Deletions cut 2 bases from V and 2 bases from J, with 10 bases between. CDR3 sequence (DNA): TGTGCCTGGAGTCCCGGGGGGACTGGAAACACCATATATTTT. Its protein product is CAWSPGGTGNTIYF.

In this sample, this clonotype turned up many times. The V and J genes are TRBV6-1 and TRBJ2-7, with D possibly matching TRBD1 (6 bases). Per the germline V gene, CDR1 is MNHNS and CDR2 is SASEGT. Trimming removed 3 bases at V and 3 bases at J, with 15 bases between. The CDR3 is 15 amino acids. CDR3 nucleotides: TGTGCCAGCAGTGACAGGGGAAGACTGAACTACGAGCAGTACTTC. Its translation: CASSDRGRLNYEQYF.

This clonotype has a count of ten or more. The chain carries TRBV6-2 or TRBV6-3 and TRBJ2-7, with 8 nucleotides matching TRBD2. The germline CDR1 and CDR2 sequences are MNHEY and SVGEGT. There are 15 residues in the CDR3. V shed 2 bases, J shed 5 bases, and the junction held 8 bases outside the gene matches. CDR3 amino acids: CASSYDREGGDEQYF. For the CDR3, the DNA is TGTGCCAGCAGTTACGATCGGGAGGGTGGCGACGAGCAGTACTTC.

This clonotype was seen repeatedly, ten times or more. The chain links TRBV29-1 to TRBJ2-5, with D possibly being TRBD2 (6 bases). Per germline, CDR1 SQVTM and CDR2 ANQGSEA. CDR3 length: 13 residues. Deletions cut 4 bases from V and 9 bases from J, with 18 bases between. The CDR3, as DNA: TGCAGCGTTGTGGTAACTAGGGACTCGCCCCAGTACTTC. It specifies CSVVVTRDSPQYF. Variable domain in full (rest from reference TRBV29-1 and TRBJ2-5): SAVISQKPSRDICQRGTSLTIQCQVDSQVTMMFWYRQQPGQSLTLIATANQGSEATYESGFVIDKFPISRPNLTFSTLTVSNMSPEDSSIYLCSVVVTRDSPQYFGPGTRLLVL.

The table lists this clonotype with many counts. The chain uses TRBV29-1 and TRBJ2-7, with 10 bases identical to TRBD1. CDR1 and CDR2 (germline): SQVTM, ANQGSEA. This CDR3 is built from 13 residues. V gave up 4 bases and J gave up 7 bases; unmatched junction bases: 7. CDR3 amino acids: CSVGGTGAEEQYF. In nucleotides, the CDR3 is TGCAGCGTTGGAGGGACAGGGGCCGAGGAGCAGTACTTC.

At least ten counts were recorded for this clonotype. The chain combines TRBV7-8 with TRBJ2-7; D is uncertain. The CDR3 length is 13 residues. The V gene lost 0 bases and the J gene lost 2 bases, with 5 bases spanning the gap. Germline values: CDR1 SGHVS, CDR2 FQNEAQ. CDR3 loop: CASSLAVAYEQYF. CDR3 in DNA: TGTGCCAGCAGCTTAGCGGTGGCCTACGAGCAGTACTTC.

At least ten counts were recorded for this clonotype. The V and J genes are TRBV12-3 or TRBV12-4 and TRBJ1-1; D is perhaps TRBD1 (5 bases). V lost 2 bases, J lost 6 bases, and 16 bases lay in between. CDR3 length: 15 amino acids. This CDR3 is CASSLIGVRGSEAFF. CDR3 bases: TGTGCCAGCAGTTTAATTGGGGTGAGGGGCTCTGAAGCTTTCTTT.

This clonotype was counted at least ten times. The chain couples TRBV5-1 to TRBJ1-1, with a weak D call TRBD1 (5 bases). Trimming left V 5 bases short and J 7 bases short, with 15 bases between. The CDR3 consists of 13 residues. Looked up from germline, CDR1 is SGHRS and CDR2 is YFSETQ. This CDR3 is CASRAGQGGEAFF. Here the CDR3 DNA reads TGCGCCAGCAGGGCCGGGCAGGGTGGTGAAGCTTTCTTT.

This clonotype was seen repeatedly, ten times or more. Here the CDR3 DNA reads TGTGCCAGCAGCTTAGCTCGAATCAATCAGCCCCAGCATTTT. Amino acid sequence: CASSLARINQPQHF. This chain uses TRBV7-2 with TRBJ1-5, with D hard to call. This CDR3 is 14 amino acids long. V lost 0 bases and J 3 bases, leaving 6 bases between the germline ends. Germline V gene sequence: CDR1 SGHTA, CDR2 FQGNSA.

This clonotype turned up a few times. This chain links TRBV3-1 with TRBJ2-7; unclear D gene. The CDR3 runs 13 residues. Trimming stripped 2 bases from V and 2 bases from J, with 7 bases between. Germline values: CDR1 LGHDT, CDR2 YNNKEL (reference sequence). CDR3 nucleotide sequence: TGTGCCAGCAGCCAAAGGAGCGCCTACGAGCAGTACTTC. It specifies CASSQRSAYEQYF.

This clonotype was counted at least ten times. The chain uses TRBV24-1 and TRBJ2-7; TRBD2 matches 10 bases. Germline CDR1 reads KGHDR; CDR2 reads SFDVKD. The CDR3 is made up of 15 amino acids. Losses at the gene ends were 3 bases for V and 2 bases for J; bases not matched to a gene: 3. This CDR3 is CATSDPSGGAYEQYF. The CDR3 nucleotides read TGTGCCACCAGTGATCCTAGCGGGGGAGCCTACGAGCAGTACTTC.

This clonotype occurred many times. The V call is TRBV30, the J call TRBJ1-1; no firm D call. The CDR3 spans 16 residues. CDR1 is GTSNPN, CDR2 SVGIG, per germline (reference sequence). The V end was cut by 4 bases, the J end by 1 base, with 19 bases between. The CDR3, as DNA: TGTGCCTGGACCACCGCCGGCAGAGTAAAGAACACTGAAGCTTTCTTT. This encodes CAWTTAGRVKNTEAFF.

This clonotype was detected many times. A much larger clone differs by one base, so this may be a read error. The CDR3 bases are TGTGCCAGCAGTACGGACAGACAAGAGACCCAGTACTTC. As protein: CASSTDRQETQYF. This chain links TRBV12-3 or TRBV12-4 with TRBJ2-5; a weak D match, TRBD1 (6 bases). V lost 5 bases and J lost 2, with 9 bases in between. The CDR3 has 13 residues.

This chain uses TRBV2 with TRBJ1-3; TRBD1 might be the D (5 bases). CDR1 and CDR2 (germline): SNHLY, FYNNEI. V dropped 6 bases and J dropped 1 base, with 16 bases sitting between them. This CDR3 comprises 16 residues. CDR3: CASRGLISGSGNTIYF. In nucleotides, the CDR3 is TGTGCCAGCAGGGGACTAATCTCGGGGTCTGGAAACACCATATATTTT.

This clonotype was detected ten times or more. The chain is built from TRBV7-2 and TRBJ2-7, with D perhaps TRBD2 (5 bases). The germline gives CDR1 SGHTA, CDR2 FQGNSA. V gave up 4 bases and J gave up 2 bases, with 15 bases separating them. This CDR3 spans 15 amino acids. The CDR3 sequence is CASSSGLVTAYEQYF. In nucleotides, the CDR3 is TGTGCCAGCAGCTCAGGACTCGTAACAGCCTACGAGCAGTACTTC.

This clonotype appeared many times. The chain combines TRBV12-3 or TRBV12-4 with TRBJ2-5, with 9 bases fitting TRBD2. V was pared by 3 bases and J by 1 base, with 3 bases of the junction left unmatched. This CDR3 spans 15 amino acids. As DNA, the CDR3 is TGTGCCAGCAGTTTCCGACTAGCGGTCCAAGAGACCCAGTACTTC. Protein sequence: CASSFRLAVQETQYF.

This clonotype was counted many times. The gene calls are TRBV6-2 or TRBV6-3 and TRBJ1-2, with D possibly being TRBD1 (5 bases). With 5 bases removed from V and 4 bases from J, the gap between germline ends came to 23 bases. The CDR3 runs to 17 residues. From germline, CDR1 is MNHEY and CDR2 SVGEGT. CDR3 DNA sequence: TGTGCCAGCAGTATTCTCCCGGGTTCGGGGCCCTCCTATGGCTACACCTTC. Translated: CASSILPGSGPSYGYTF.

This clonotype was found many times. V usage is TRBV5-1 and J usage is TRBJ2-7, with 10 bases fitting TRBD1. With V trimmed by 3 bases and J by 2 bases, 5 bases remained unmatched. There are 15 residues in the CDR3. Germline V CDR1 and CDR2: SGHRS, YFSETQ. The CDR3 DNA reads as TGCGCCAGCAGCTGGGCCGGGACAGGGGCCTACGAGCAGTACTTC. Its protein product is CASSWAGTGAYEQYF.

This clonotype came up many times. The CDR3: CAWSVQGSQETQYF. The CDR3 DNA reads as TGTGCCTGGAGTGTACAAGGGAGTCAAGAGACCCAGTACTTC. The chain joins TRBV30 to TRBJ2-5; tentatively, D is TRBD2 (5 bases). Deletions cut 0 bases from V and 2 bases from J, with 10 bases between. In germline, CDR1 is GTSNPN, CDR2 SVGIG (reference sequence). This CDR3 has 14 residues.

At least ten counts were recorded for this clonotype. This rearrangement joins TRBV7-8 to TRBJ1-5, with D perhaps TRBD1 (6 bases). This CDR3 contains 16 residues. V gave up 1 base and J gave up 1 base, with 11 bases separating them. Germline V gene lookup returns CDR1 SGHVS and CDR2 FQNEAQ. CDR3 DNA: TGTGCCAGCAGCTTAGAGCAGGGGCGAAGCAATCAGCCCCAGCATTTT. It specifies CASSLEQGRSNQPQHF.

In this sample, this clonotype turned up many times. The chain joins TRBV6-1 to TRBJ1-1; the match to TRBD1 covers 11 bases. CDR3 length: 15 residues. The V segment lost 5 bases and the J segment 5 bases; nucleotides outside the gene matches: 7. From germline, CDR1 is MNHNS and CDR2 SASEGT. The CDR3 DNA sequence: TGTGCCAGCAGTAGGACAGGGGGCGCGGGGACTGAAGCTTTCTTT. This translates into CASSRTGGAGTEAFF.

This clonotype has ten or more counts. CDR3 protein: CATSERTANYGYTF. In DNA form, the CDR3 reads TGTGCCACCAGCGAGAGGACGGCGAACTATGGCTACACCTTC. The rearrangement joins TRBV15 to TRBJ1-2; D is unresolved. CDR3 length equals 14 residues. Germline V gene data show CDR1 as LNHNV and CDR2 as YYDKDF (reference sequence). The ends were cut back, 5 bases at V and 2 bases at J, with 12 bases in the middle.